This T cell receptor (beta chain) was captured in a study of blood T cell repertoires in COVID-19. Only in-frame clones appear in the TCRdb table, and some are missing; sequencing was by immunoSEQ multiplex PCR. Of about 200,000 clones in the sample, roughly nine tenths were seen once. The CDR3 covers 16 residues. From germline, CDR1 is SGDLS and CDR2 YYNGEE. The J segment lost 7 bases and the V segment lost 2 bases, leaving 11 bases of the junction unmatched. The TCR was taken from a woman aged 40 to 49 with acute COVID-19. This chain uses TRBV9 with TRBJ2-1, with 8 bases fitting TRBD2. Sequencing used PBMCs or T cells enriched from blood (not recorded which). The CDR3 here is CASSVAAGAPGNEQFF. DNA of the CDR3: TGTGCCAGCAGCGTCGCAGCGGGAGCCCCGGGTAATGAGCAGTTCTTC.